This entry features one T cell receptor (beta chain) sequence. Its antigen is unidentified. The TCR beta library used iRepertoire HTBI primers with Arm-PCR amplification of CDR3. TCRdb analysed the multiplex PCR reads with MiXCR anew, one entry per CDR3 protein. The table has around 470,000 distinct CDR3 sequences, about 14% seen once. The data belong to a study of regulatory T cells in long-lasting Graves disease. Study-level information: Recently diagnosed Graves' patients had received antithyroid drugs for under 3 months.

The study, taken as a whole, reports: The number of shared public clonotypes was higher in persistent patients (more than 2,500) than new patients (about 910).

Time point in this sample: newly diagnosed GD, antithyroid drugs for less than 3 months. Construction of the TCR library relied on RNA isolated from PBMCs. CDR1 is MDHEN, CDR2 SYDVKM, per germline. The CDR3 sequence is 16 residues long. Deletions cut 2 bases from V and 2 bases from J, with 13 bases between. In addition, the sample was reused for a study of T cells in Graves' hyperthyroidism and ophthalmopathy. Per that paper: An initial round of RT-PCR targeting the TCR CDR3 relied on the HTBI primer set.

The chain has TRBV28 and TRBJ1-5; D may be TRBD1 (5 bases). The clonotype was recovered from a woman aged 50 to 60 with Graves disease. This specimen was peripheral blood mononuclear cells (PBMCs), taken at new diagnosis, from a patient treated with antithyroid drugs. The CDR3 nucleotides read TGTGCCAGCAGTTTAAGAAGGGGCCGGGGCAATCAGCCCCAGCATTTT. It specifies CASSLRRGRGNQPQHF. The full variable domain, completed using reference TRBV28 and TRBJ1-5, is DVKVTQSSRYLVKRTGEKVFLECVQDMDHENMFWYRQDPGLGLRLIYFSYDVKMKEKGDIPEGYSVSREKKERFSLILESASTNQTSMYLCASSLRRGRGNQPQHFGDGTRLSIL.